A single sample gave rise to the 2 T cell receptor beta chains below, sequenced in a study of T cells in Graves' hyperthyroidism and ophthalmopathy. The TCR beta CDR3 regions underwent amplification using RNA transcripts as the source. During a first-round RT-PCR of the TCR CDR3, the HTBI primer set was used. TCRdb reanalysed the multiplex PCR reads using MiXCR and keeps one entry per CDR3 protein. The data show approximately 400,000 distinct CDR3 sequences, more than 12% seen once. Sequencing was done on a sample of blood. The receptors stem from a woman aged 30 to 39 with Graves' ophthalmopathy.

This clonotype was detected many times. This chain joins TRBV7-2 and TRBJ2-1; 9 bases agree with TRBD2. V lost 3 bases to trimming and J lost 3 bases; unmatched junction nucleotides: 3. Germline V gives CDR1 SGHTA, CDR2 FQGNSA. The CDR3 is 15 residues long. Here the CDR3 reads CASSFSGGYYNEQFF. Here the CDR3 DNA reads TGTGCCAGCAGCTTTAGCGGGGGTTACTACAATGAGCAGTTCTTC.

This chain connects TRBV12-5 to TRBJ1-6, with D unresolved. V was clipped by 7 bases and J by 7 bases, with 14 bases between them. The CDR3 spans 14 residues. CDR1 and CDR2 from the germline V gene are LGHNT and FRNRAP. CDR3 in amino acids: CASVMFIRNSPLHF. The CDR3 nucleotides read TGTGCTAGTGTCATGTTTATAAGGAATTCACCCCTCCACTTT.